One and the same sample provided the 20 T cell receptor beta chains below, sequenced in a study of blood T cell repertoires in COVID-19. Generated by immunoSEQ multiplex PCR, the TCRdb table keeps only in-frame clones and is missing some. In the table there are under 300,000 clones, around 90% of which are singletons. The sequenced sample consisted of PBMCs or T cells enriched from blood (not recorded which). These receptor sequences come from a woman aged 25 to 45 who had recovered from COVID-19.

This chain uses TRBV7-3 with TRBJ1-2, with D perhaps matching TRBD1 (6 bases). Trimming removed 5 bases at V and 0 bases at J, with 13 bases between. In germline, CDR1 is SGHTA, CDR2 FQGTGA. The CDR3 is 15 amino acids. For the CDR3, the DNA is TGTGCCAGCAGCCCAACAGGGAAAGCTAACTATGGCTACACCTTC. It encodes CASSPTGKANYGYTF.

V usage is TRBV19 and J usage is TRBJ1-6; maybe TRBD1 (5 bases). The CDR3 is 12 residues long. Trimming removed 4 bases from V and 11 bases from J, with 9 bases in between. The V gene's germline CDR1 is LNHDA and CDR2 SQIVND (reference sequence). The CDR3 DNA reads TGTGCCAGTAGTACCCAGGGAACACCCCTCCACTTT. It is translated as CASSTQGTPLHF.

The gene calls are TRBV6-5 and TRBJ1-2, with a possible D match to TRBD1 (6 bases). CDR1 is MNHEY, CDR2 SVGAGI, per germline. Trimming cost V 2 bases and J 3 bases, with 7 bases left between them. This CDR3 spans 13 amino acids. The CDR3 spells CASSYAGDYGYTF. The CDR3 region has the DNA TGTGCCAGCAGTTACGCAGGGGACTATGGCTACACCTTC.

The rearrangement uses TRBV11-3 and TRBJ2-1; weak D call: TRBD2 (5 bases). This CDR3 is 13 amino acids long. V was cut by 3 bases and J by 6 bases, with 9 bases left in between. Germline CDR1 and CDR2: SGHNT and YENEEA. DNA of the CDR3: TGTGCCAGCAGCTTGGGGAGAACCAATGAGCAGTTCTTC. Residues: CASSLGRTNEQFF. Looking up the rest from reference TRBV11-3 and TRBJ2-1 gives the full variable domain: EAGVVQSPRYKIIEKKQPVAFWCNPISGHNTLYWYLQNLGQGPELLIRYENEEAVDDSQLPKDRFSAERLKGVDSTLKIQPAELGDSAVYLCASSLGRTNEQFFGPGTRLTVL.

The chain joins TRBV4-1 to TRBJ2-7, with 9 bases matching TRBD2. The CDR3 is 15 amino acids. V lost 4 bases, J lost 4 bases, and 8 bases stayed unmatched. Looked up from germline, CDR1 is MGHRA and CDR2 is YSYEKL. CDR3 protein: CASSPPSGGSYEQYF. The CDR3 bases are TGCGCCAGCAGCCCTCCCAGCGGGGGGAGTTACGAGCAGTACTTC.

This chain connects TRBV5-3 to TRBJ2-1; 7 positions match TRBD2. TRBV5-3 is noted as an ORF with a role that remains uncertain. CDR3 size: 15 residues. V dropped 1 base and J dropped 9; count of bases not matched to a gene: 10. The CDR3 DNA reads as TGTGCCAGAAGCTTGCCCCCGCGGGAGATCGGTGAGCAGTTCTTC. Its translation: CARSLPPREIGEQFF.

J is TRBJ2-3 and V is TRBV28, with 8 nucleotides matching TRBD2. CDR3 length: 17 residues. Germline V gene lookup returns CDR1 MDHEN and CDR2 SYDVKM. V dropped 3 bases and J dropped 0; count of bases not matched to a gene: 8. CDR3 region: CASSFDRLARSTDTQYF. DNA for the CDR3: TGTGCCAGCAGTTTCGATCGACTAGCGAGAAGCACAGATACGCAGTATTTT.

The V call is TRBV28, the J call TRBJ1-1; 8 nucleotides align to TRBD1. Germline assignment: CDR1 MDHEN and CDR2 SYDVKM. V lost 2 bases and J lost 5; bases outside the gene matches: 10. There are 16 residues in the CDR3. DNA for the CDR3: TGTGCCAGCAGTTTAGCGGTCGGACAGGGTACGACTGAAGCTTTCTTT. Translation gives CASSLAVGQGTTEAFF.

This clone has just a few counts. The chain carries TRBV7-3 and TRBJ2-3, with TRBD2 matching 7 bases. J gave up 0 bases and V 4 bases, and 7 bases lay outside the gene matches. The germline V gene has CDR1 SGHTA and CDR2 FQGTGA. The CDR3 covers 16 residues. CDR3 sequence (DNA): TGTGCCAGCAGCTCTATCGGGGGGTCTAGCACAGATACGCAGTATTTT. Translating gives CASSSIGGSSTDTQYF. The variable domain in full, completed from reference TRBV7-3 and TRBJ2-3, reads GAGVSQTPSNKVTEKGKYVELRCDPISGHTALYWYRQSLGQGPEFLIYFQGTGAADDSGLPNDRFFAVRPEGSVSTLKIQRTERGDSAVYLCASSSIGGSSTDTQYFGPGTRLTVL.

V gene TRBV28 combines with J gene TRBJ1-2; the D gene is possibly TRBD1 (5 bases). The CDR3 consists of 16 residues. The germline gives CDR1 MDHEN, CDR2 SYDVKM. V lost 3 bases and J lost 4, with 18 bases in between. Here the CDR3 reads CASSFPRKSGSYGYTF. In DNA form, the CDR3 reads TGTGCCAGCAGTTTTCCCCGTAAGTCAGGGTCCTATGGCTACACCTTC.

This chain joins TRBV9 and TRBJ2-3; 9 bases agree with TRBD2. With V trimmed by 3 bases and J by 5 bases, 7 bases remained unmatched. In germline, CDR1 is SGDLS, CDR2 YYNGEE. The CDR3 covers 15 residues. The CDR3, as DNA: TGTGCCAGCAGCGCGGCGGGGGGGTTGGGAGATACGCAGTATTTT. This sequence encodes CASSAAGGLGDTQYF. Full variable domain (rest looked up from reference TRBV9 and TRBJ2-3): DSGVTQTPKHLITATGQRVTLRCSPRSGDLSVYWYQQSLDQGLQFLIQYYNGEERAKGNILERFSAQQFPDLHSELNLSSLELGDSALYFCASSAAGGLGDTQYFGPGTRLTVL.

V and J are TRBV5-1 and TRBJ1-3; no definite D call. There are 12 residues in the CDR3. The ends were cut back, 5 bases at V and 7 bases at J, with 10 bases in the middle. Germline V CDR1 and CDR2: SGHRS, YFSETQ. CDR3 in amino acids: CASREEGNTIYF. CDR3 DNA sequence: TGCGCCAGCAGAGAGGAAGGCAACACCATATATTTT.

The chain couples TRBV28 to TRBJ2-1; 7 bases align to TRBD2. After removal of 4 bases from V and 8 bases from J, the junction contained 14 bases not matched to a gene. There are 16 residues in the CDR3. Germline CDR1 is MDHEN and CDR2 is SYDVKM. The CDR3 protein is CASSWEFRKRDDEQFF. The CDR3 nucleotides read TGTGCCAGCAGTTGGGAGTTCAGAAAGCGGGATGATGAGCAGTTCTTC.

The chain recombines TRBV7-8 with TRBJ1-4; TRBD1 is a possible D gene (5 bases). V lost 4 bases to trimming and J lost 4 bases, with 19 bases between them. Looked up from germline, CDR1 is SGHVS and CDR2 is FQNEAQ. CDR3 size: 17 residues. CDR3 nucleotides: TGTGCCAGCAGCTACGGACCCACCCCAGGGATTAATGAAAAACTGTTTTTT. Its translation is CASSYGPTPGINEKLFF.

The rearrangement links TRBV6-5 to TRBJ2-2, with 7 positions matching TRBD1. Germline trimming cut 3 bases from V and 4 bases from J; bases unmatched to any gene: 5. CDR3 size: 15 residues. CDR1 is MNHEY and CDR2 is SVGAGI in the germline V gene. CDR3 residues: CASSYRQGSTGELFF. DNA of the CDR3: TGTGCCAGCAGTTATCGACAGGGATCCACCGGGGAGCTGTTTTTT.

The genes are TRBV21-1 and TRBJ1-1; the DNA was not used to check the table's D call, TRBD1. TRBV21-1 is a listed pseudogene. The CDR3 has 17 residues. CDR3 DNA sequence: TGTGCCAGCAGCAAAGCTAATTGTGCAGGGGCTAACACTGAAGCTTTCTTT. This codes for CASSKANCAGANTEAFF.

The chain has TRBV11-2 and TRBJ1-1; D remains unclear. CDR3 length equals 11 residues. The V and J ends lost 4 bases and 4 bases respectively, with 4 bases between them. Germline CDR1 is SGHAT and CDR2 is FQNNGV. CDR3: CASSYRTEAFF. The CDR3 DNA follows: TGTGCCAGCAGCTATCGCACTGAAGCTTTCTTT.

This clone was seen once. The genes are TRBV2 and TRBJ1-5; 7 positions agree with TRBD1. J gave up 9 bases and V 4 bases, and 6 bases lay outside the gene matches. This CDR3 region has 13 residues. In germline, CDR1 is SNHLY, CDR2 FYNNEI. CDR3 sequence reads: CASSVQGVGPQHF. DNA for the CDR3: TGTGCCAGCAGTGTGCAGGGGGTAGGGCCCCAGCATTTT.

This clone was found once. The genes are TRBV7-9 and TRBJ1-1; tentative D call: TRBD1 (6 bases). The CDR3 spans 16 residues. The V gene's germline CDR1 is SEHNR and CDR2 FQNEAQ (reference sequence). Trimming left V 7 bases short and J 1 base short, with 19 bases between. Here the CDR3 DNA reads TGTGCCAGCACCACCCAAGGGACAATTCCGAACACTGAAGCTTTCTTT. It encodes CASTTQGTIPNTEAFF.

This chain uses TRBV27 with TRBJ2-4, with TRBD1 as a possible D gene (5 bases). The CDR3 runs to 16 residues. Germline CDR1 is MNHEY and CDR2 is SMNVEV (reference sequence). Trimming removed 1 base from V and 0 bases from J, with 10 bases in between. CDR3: CASSLFQGLAKNIQYF. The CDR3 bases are TGTGCCAGCAGTTTATTCCAGGGTCTAGCCAAAAACATTCAGTACTTC.